The 21 T cell receptor beta chains reported below all come from one sample, sequenced in a study of shared clonotypes between healthy human individuals. The method was immunoSEQ multiplex PCR; TCRdb's version includes in-frame clones alone and lacks a portion of them. The table lists approximately 2.5 million clones, 90% to 95% of them singletons. The sequenced sample was naive CD4+ T cells from PBMCs. The subset: CD45RA+ positively selected. The receptors stem from a man aged 18 to 35 in good health. Some clones in this sample may be carry-over from other donors' samples.

This clone showed up just once. Other DNA sequences of this sample code for an identical CDR3. This chain uses TRBV5-1 with TRBJ1-3; D gene ambiguous. This CDR3 has 16 residues. The germline gives CDR1 SGHRS, CDR2 YFSETQ. V lost 0 bases and J 0 bases, leaving 10 bases between the germline ends. CDR3 amino acids: CASSLEAASSGNTIYF. The CDR3 bases are TGCGCCAGCAGCTTGGAGGCGGCGAGCTCTGGAAACACCATATATTTT. Supplemented by reference TRBV5-1 and TRBJ1-3, the full variable domain reads KAGVTQTPRYLIKTRGQQVTLSCSPISGHRSVSWYQQTPGQGLQFLFEYFSETQRNKGNFPGRFSGRQFSNSRSEMNVSTLELGDSALYLCASSLEAASSGNTIYFGEGSWLTVV.

This chain links TRBV6-5 with TRBJ1-2; D might be TRBD1 (5 bases). This CDR3 comprises 13 residues. Between the trimmed V and J ends, which lost 8 bases and 8 bases, there was a span of 18 bases. Germline CDR1 reads MNHEY; CDR2 reads SVGAGI. The DNA of the CDR3 is TGTGCCAGCCTTAAAGGGCAGGGTTACGGCTACACCTTC. Its translation is CASLKGQGYGYTF.

The chain is built from TRBV28 and TRBJ1-1, with TRBD1 as a possible D gene (5 bases). V was trimmed by 5 bases and J by 0 bases, leaving 13 bases between them. CDR1 and CDR2 from the germline V gene are MDHEN and SYDVKM. The CDR3 contains 15 residues. In nucleotides, the CDR3 is TGTGCCAGCAGTCCACCATACAGGTTGAACACTGAAGCTTTCTTT. Its translation is CASSPPYRLNTEAFF.

This clone was seen only a few times. Other DNA sequences in this sample translate to the same CDR3. This chain connects TRBV28 to TRBJ2-7; tentative D call: TRBD1 (6 bases). The CDR3 length is 12 residues. The germline gives CDR1 MDHEN, CDR2 SYDVKM. With 6 bases removed from V and 2 bases from J, the gap between germline ends came to 8 bases. The CDR3 is CASRQGAYEQYF. The DNA for the CDR3 is TGTGCCAGCAGACAGGGAGCCTACGAGCAGTACTTC.

The chain uses TRBV4-2 and TRBJ2-3; TRBD2 is a possible D gene (5 bases). The CDR3 has 15 amino acids. V gave up 0 bases and J gave up 6 bases, with 13 bases separating them. Germline CDR1 is LGHNA and CDR2 is YNFKEQ. CDR3 sequence reads: CASSQDRRTYDTQYF. CDR3 DNA sequence: TGTGCCAGCAGCCAAGATCGAAGGACTTATGATACGCAGTATTTT.

In regard to this clone: The sample carries other DNA sequences with the same CDR3. This sequence joins TRBV18 and TRBJ1-4; D call uncertain. With 6 bases removed from V and 4 bases from J, the gap between germline ends came to 9 bases. The CDR3 loop spans 13 amino acids. The germline gives CDR1 KGHSH, CDR2 LQKENI. CDR3 bases: TGTGCCAGCTCGACGGGAGTTAATGAAAAACTGTTTTTT. Protein: CASSTGVNEKLFF.

The chain has TRBV7-9 and TRBJ2-1, with TRBD2 identical over 12 bases. This CDR3 contains 18 residues. Per germline, CDR1 SEHNR and CDR2 FQNEAQ (reference sequence). V was clipped by 5 bases and J by 7 bases; unmatched bases: 15. CDR3 in amino acids: CASSTRTSGTQLSNEQFF. DNA of the CDR3: TGTGCCAGCAGCACTAGGACTAGCGGGACCCAGCTTTCAAATGAGCAGTTCTTC.

The DNA of the CDR3 is TGTGCCAGCAGGGGGGGACTCCCCGACACCGGGGAGCTGTTTTTT. Translated, it gives CASRGGLPDTGELFF. The chain is built from TRBV28 and TRBJ2-2, with a weak D call TRBD2 (6 bases). There are 15 residues in the CDR3. Germline V gives CDR1 MDHEN, CDR2 SYDVKM. V was cut by 6 bases and J by 3 bases, with 14 bases left in between. Variable domain in full (rest from reference TRBV28 and TRBJ2-2): DVKVTQSSRYLVKRTGEKVFLECVQDMDHENMFWYRQDPGLGLRLIYFSYDVKMKEKGDIPEGYSVSREKKERFSLILESASTNQTSMYLCASRGGLPDTGELFFGEGSRLTVL.

V is TRBV19 and J is TRBJ2-7; 10 nucleotides line up with TRBD1. This CDR3 is built from 15 residues. The ends lost 3 bases at V and 4 bases at J; junction bases unmatched: 6. Looked up from germline, CDR1 is LNHDA and CDR2 is SQIVND (reference sequence). The CDR3 protein is CASSIAAGQGYEQYF. The CDR3 region has the DNA TGTGCCAGTAGTATTGCAGCGGGACAGGGGTACGAGCAGTACTTC.

The chain has TRBV6-1 and TRBJ2-7; a weak D match, TRBD2 (6 bases). The CDR3 is made up of 15 amino acids. The germline CDR1 and CDR2 sequences are MNHNS and SASEGT. V gave up 1 base and J gave up 6 bases, with 16 bases separating them. In DNA form, the CDR3 reads TGTGCCAGCAGTGAAGTGGGAGGATTATTCGGCGAGCAGTACTTC. As protein: CASSEVGGLFGEQYF.

J is TRBJ2-7 and V is TRBV11-2, with 16 positions matching TRBD2. After removal of 5 bases from V and 4 bases from J, the junction contained 8 bases not matched to a gene. Per the germline V gene, CDR1 is SGHAT and CDR2 is FQNNGV. The CDR3 is made up of 17 amino acids. CDR3 bases: TGTGCCAGCAGCCCCGGGACTAGCGGGAGGGCCAAGTACGAGCAGTACTTC. Its translation: CASSPGTSGRAKYEQYF.

The chain links TRBV9 to TRBJ2-3, with no clear D. The germline V and J ends were trimmed by 0 bases and 6 bases, with 11 bases remaining between them. CDR1 is SGDLS, CDR2 YYNGEE, per germline. The CDR3 is 14 residues long. The CDR3 here is CASSVVGSHDTQYF. The CDR3 coding sequence is TGTGCCAGCAGCGTAGTTGGCAGCCATGATACGCAGTATTTT.

The V gene is TRBV12-5, the J gene TRBJ1-2; the D gene is possibly TRBD1 (5 bases). The CDR3 totals 16 residues. CDR1 is LGHNT, CDR2 FRNRAP, per germline. Trimming left V 4 bases short and J 4 bases short, with 19 bases between. CDR3 amino acids: CASGSSSGGLGYGYTF. The CDR3 DNA is TGTGCTAGTGGTTCATCCTCGGGGGGATTAGGCTATGGCTACACCTTC.

J is TRBJ2-2 and V is TRBV4-1; D possibly corresponds to TRBD2 (6 bases). The CDR3 contains 15 residues. Germline V CDR1 and CDR2: MGHRA, YSYEKL. Trimming removed 3 bases from V and 4 bases from J, with 12 bases in between. The CDR3 nucleotides are TGCGCCAGCAGCCAGGAGGGACGGATCACCGGGGAGCTGTTTTTT. As protein: CASSQEGRITGELFF.

This chain uses TRBV30 with TRBJ2-1; 11 bases are a match to TRBD2. Trimming cost V 2 bases and J 0 bases; bases outside gene matches: 3. Germline CDR1 is GTSNPN and CDR2 is SVGIG (reference sequence). This CDR3 region has 16 residues. DNA of the CDR3: TGTGCCTGGAGTTTTCTAGCGGGAGGCTCCTACAATGAGCAGTTCTTC. The encoded protein is CAWSFLAGGSYNEQFF.

The chain combines TRBV6-5 with TRBJ1-1; TRBD1 is a possible D gene (6 bases). Trimming removed 7 bases at V and 2 bases at J, with 14 bases between. Germline values: CDR1 MNHEY, CDR2 SVGAGI. The CDR3 runs 14 residues. The CDR3 DNA follows: TGTGCCAGCACCTTCACAGGGAGCAACACTGAAGCTTTCTTT. Translating gives CASTFTGSNTEAFF.

This chain joins TRBV21-1 and TRBJ2-2; the DNA was not used to check the table's D call, TRBD1. TRBV21-1 is reported as a pseudogene. The CDR3 contains 15 residues. The CDR3: CASSRDSANTGELFF. In nucleotides, the CDR3 is TGTGCCAGCAGCAGGGACAGTGCGAACACCGGGGAGCTGTTTTTT.

The chain uses TRBV7-3 and TRBJ2-1, with TRBD2 identical over 10 bases. V was clipped by 4 bases and J by 7 bases; unmatched bases: 16. Germline V lookup: CDR1 SGHTA, CDR2 FQGTGA. The CDR3 has 18 amino acids. As DNA, the CDR3 is TGTGCCAGCAGCTCCAGGCCCCCCCTAGCGGGAGAGATGAATGAGCAGTTCTTC. Protein product: CASSSRPPLAGEMNEQFF.

The chain recombines TRBV29-1 with TRBJ1-1; D might be TRBD1 (5 bases). CDR3 length: 13 amino acids. The germline V and J ends were trimmed by 7 bases and 4 bases, with 16 bases remaining between them. CDR1 SQVTM and CDR2 ANQGSEA come from the germline V gene. Here the CDR3 reads CSGAQGRFTEAFF. The CDR3 DNA is TGCAGCGGGGCGCAGGGTCGGTTCACTGAAGCTTTCTTT.

The CDR3 protein is CASNLADSYNEQFF. DNA for the CDR3: TGCGCCAGCAACTTAGCGGACTCCTACAATGAGCAGTTCTTC. The rearrangement uses TRBV5-1 and TRBJ2-1; D may be TRBD2 (6 bases). This CDR3 is built from 14 residues. Germline CDR1 and CDR2: SGHRS and YFSETQ. The germline V and J ends were trimmed by 6 bases and 0 bases, with 10 bases remaining between them.

CDR3 sequence (DNA): TGCGCCAGCAGCCATCAGGGGGCGAAAAACTATGGCTACACCTTC. The encoded protein is CASSHQGAKNYGYTF. This chain joins TRBV4-1 and TRBJ1-2; 8 positions match TRBD1. Germline CDR1 MGHRA, CDR2 YSYEKL. This CDR3 is built from 15 residues. V lost 3 bases, J lost 2 bases, and 5 bases stayed unmatched.